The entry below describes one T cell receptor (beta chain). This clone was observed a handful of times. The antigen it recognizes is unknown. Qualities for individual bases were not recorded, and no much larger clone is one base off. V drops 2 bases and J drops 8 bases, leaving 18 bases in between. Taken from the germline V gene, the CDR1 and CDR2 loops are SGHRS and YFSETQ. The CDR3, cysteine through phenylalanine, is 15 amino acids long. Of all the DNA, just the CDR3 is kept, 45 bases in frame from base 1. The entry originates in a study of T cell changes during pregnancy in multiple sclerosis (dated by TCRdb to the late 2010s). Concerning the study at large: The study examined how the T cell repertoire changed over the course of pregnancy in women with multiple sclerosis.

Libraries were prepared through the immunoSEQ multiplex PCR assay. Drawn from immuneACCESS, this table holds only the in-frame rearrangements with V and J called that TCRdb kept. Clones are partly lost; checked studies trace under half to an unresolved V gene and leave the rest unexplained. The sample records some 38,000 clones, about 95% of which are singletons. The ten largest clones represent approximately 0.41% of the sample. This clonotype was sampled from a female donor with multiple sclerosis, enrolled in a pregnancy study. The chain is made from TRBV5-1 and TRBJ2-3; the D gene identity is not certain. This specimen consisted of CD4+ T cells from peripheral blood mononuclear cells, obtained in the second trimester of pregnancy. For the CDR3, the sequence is CASSLQPLDARTQYF. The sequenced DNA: TGCGCCAGCAGCTTACAGCCCCTCGATGCCCGTACGCAGTATTTT.